Included here is one T cell receptor beta chain sequence, with context. This sample is drawn from a study of blood T cell repertoires in COVID-19. Study summary: COVID-19 samples, acute and convalescent, were from the United States, Italy and Spain.

Germline V CDR1 and CDR2: MDHEN, SYDVKM. Trimming left V 3 bases short and J 7 bases short, with 15 bases between. The CDR3 consists of 14 residues. One Seattle source followed patients from active infection through their disease course. Authors' methods: How many nucleated cells were present was estimated from reference gene primer amplification. Generated by immunoSEQ multiplex PCR, the TCRdb table keeps only in-frame clones and is missing some. D and trimming come from the DNA, and the V and J calls and clone size come from that table. The data show roughly 570,000 clones, about 88% seen once. V usage is TRBV28 and J usage is TRBJ1-2; weak D call: TRBD1 (6 bases). This receptor was obtained from a woman aged 45-65 years with COVID-19, enrolled during active disease. The sample taken for sequencing was peripheral blood. CDR3 DNA sequence: TGTGCCAGCAGTTTGGACCAGGGGCCAGGTGGCTACACCTTC. Its translation: CASSLDQGPGGYTF.